The source of this T cell receptor beta chain is a study of T cell repertoires in cytomegalovirus infection. Study summary: Signatures in public TCR beta sequences pointed to both CMV infection and matching HLA type.

MiXCR, applied by TCRdb to the reads, yields one record per CDR3 protein. The sample carries approximately 1,000,000 distinct CDR3 sequences, 25% to 40% recorded once. The V segment lost 5 bases and the J segment 1 base; nucleotides outside the gene matches: 3. Germline loops: CDR1 SGHTA, CDR2 FQGNSA. The CDR3 is 14 amino acids. Sample share makes this clonotype medium-sized. The antigen is not known. General observations from the study: Carriers of CMV plus the relevant HLA were identified by cumulative public TCR beta family frequency. Within the response measured ex vivo, HLA-C-restricted CMV-specific TCR beta clonotypes were dominant.

The sample here was cultured CD8+ T cells from PBMCs, taken from culture after CMV antigen stimulation. The receptor was derived from a human donor in good health (CMV status not recorded). Some clones in this sample may be carry-over from other donors' samples. This chain links TRBV7-2 with TRBJ1-1; TRBD1 agrees at 8 bases. Written as DNA, the CDR3 is TGTGCCAGCAGCCCGGGACAGGCGAACACTGAAGCTTTCTTT. The encoded protein is CASSPGQANTEAFF.